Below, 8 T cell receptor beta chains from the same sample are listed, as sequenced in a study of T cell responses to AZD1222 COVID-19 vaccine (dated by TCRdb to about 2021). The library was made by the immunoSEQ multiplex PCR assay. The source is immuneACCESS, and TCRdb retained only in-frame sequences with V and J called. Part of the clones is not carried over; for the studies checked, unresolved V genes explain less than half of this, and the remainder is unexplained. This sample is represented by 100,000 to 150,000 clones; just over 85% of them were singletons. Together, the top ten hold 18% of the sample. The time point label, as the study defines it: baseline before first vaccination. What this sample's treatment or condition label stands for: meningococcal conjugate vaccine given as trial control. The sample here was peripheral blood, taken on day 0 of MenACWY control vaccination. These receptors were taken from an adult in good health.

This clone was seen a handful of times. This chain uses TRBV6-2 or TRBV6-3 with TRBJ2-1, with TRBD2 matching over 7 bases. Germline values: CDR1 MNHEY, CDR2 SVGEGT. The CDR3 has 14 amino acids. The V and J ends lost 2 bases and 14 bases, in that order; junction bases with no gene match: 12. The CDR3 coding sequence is TGTGCCAGCAGTTACACGGAGGGTAGGACTAGAGAGTTCTTC. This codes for CASSYTEGRTREFF.

The CDR3 is CATRTSGTGNEQFF. CDR3 bases: TGCGCCACCCGGACTAGCGGGACCGGCAATGAGCAGTTCTTC. The rearrangement uses TRBV4-1 and TRBJ2-1; TRBD2 matches at 12 bases. V trimming: 10 bases; J trimming: 6 bases; junction bases outside the gene matches: 7. The CDR3 sequence is 14 residues long. CDR1 and CDR2 from the germline V gene are MGHRA and YSYEKL.

The CDR3 DNA sequence: TGTGCCAGTAGGGAGACAGGGGGGCCCTTCTCCGATTACGAGCAGTACTTC. It is translated as CASRETGGPFSDYEQYF. V usage is TRBV19 and J usage is TRBJ2-7; 9 nucleotides line up with TRBD1. The trim removed 6 bases at V and 4 bases at J, leaving 16 bases unmatched. Looked up from germline, CDR1 is LNHDA and CDR2 is SQIVND (reference sequence). This CDR3 has 17 residues.

The CDR3 coding sequence is TGCGCCAGCACCAGGGGATCAATGGAAGGCGAGCAGTACTTC. Translated, it gives CASTRGSMEGEQYF. The genes are TRBV5-1 and TRBJ2-7, with D tentatively TRBD1 (6 bases). V lost 6 bases and J lost 6, with 19 bases in between. The CDR3 is 14 residues long. Germline CDR1 is SGHRS and CDR2 is YFSETQ.

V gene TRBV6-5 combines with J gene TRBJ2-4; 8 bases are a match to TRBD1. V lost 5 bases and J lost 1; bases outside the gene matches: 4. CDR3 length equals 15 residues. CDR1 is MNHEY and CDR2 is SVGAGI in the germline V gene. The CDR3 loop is CASSRQGQAKNIQYF. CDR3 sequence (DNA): TGTGCCAGCAGTAGACAGGGGCAGGCCAAAAACATTCAGTACTTC.

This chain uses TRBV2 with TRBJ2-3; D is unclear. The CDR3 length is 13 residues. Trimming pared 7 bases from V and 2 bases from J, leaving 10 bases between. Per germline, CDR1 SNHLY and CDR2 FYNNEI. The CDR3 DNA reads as TGTGCCAGCAAAGGCGGCCCCACAGATACGCAGTATTTT. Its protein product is CASKGGPTDTQYF.

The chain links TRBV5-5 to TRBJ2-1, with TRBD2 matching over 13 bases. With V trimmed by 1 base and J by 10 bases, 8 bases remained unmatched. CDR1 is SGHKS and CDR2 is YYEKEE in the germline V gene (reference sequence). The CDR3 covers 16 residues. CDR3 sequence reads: CASSLLVGLAGEEQFF. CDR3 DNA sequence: TGTGCCAGCAGCTTGCTCGTCGGACTAGCGGGAGAGGAGCAGTTCTTC.

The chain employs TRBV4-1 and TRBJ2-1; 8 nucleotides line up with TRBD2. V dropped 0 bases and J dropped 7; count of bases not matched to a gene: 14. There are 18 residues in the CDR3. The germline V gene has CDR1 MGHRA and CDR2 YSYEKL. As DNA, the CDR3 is TGCGCCAGCAGCCAAGATTCGTTGGGACTAGGCTCCCTAAATGAGCAGTTCTTC. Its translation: CASSQDSLGLGSLNEQFF.